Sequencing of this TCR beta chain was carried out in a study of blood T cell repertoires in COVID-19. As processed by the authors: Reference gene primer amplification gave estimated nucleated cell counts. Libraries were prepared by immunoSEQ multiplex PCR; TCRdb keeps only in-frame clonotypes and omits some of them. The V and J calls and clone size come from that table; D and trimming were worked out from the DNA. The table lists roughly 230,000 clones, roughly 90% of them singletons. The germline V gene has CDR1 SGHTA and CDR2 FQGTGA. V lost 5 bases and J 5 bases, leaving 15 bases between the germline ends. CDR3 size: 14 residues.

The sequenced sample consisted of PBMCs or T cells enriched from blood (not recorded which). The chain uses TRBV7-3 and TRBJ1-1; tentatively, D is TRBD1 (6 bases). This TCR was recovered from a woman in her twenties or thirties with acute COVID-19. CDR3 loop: CASSPTGGLTEAFF. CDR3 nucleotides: TGTGCCAGCAGCCCCACGGGGGGCTTAACTGAAGCTTTCTTT.